This entry features one T cell receptor (beta chain) sequence. Germline CDR1 is ENHRY and CDR2 is SYGVKD. This CDR3 contains 16 residues. Trimming cost V 4 bases and J 1 base; bases outside gene matches: 6. This record belongs to a study of blood T cell repertoires in COVID-19. Only in-frame clones appear in the TCRdb table, and some are missing; sequencing was by immunoSEQ multiplex PCR. Of fewer than 200,000 clones in the sample, more than 80% were seen once. The clonotype comes from a man in his forties or fifties who had recovered from COVID-19. The material sequenced was PBMCs or T cells enriched from blood (not recorded which). The chain recombines TRBV10-3 with TRBJ2-7, with 11 bases matching TRBD1. This CDR3 reads CAISARGQGVSYEQYF. The DNA of the CDR3 is TGTGCCATCAGTGCTAGGGGACAGGGGGTTTCCTACGAGCAGTACTTC.